Below, 31 T cell receptor beta chains from the same sample are listed, as sequenced in a study of T cells in tuberculosis. Measured with immunoSEQ multiplex PCR; TCRdb has only the in-frame clones, and not every one. The sample has roughly 35,000 clones; approximately 93% are singletons. The sample comprised PBMCs. All receptors come from a donor aged 10 to 29 with latent tuberculosis or without tuberculosis infection.

The chain is built from TRBV5-1 and TRBJ2-3; 8 bases fit TRBD2. The CDR3 runs 18 residues. Trimming at V came to 1 base and at J to 1 base, leaving 11 bases not matched to a gene. The germline V gene has CDR1 SGHRS and CDR2 YFSETQ. This CDR3 reads CASSLWAGGPLRTDTQYF. As DNA, the CDR3 is TGCGCCAGCAGCTTGTGGGCGGGAGGTCCTCTCCGCACAGATACGCAGTATTTT.

In regard to this clone: Sequence at one end of the junction differs from germline and may be a read error. V gene TRBV20-1 combines with J gene TRBJ2-5; no clear D. The germline CDR1 and CDR2 sequences are DFQATT and SNEGSKA (reference sequence). This CDR3 has 10 amino acids. In DNA form, the CDR3 reads TGCAGTGCTAGAGATATTAATGGCCACTTC. Protein product: CSARDINGHF.

The chain has TRBV7-9 and TRBJ2-5; TRBD1 aligns across 10 bases. Germline CDR1 reads SEHNR; CDR2 reads FQNEAQ (reference sequence). The length of the CDR3 is 18 residues. The J segment lost 3 bases and the V segment lost 4 bases, leaving 14 bases of the junction unmatched. The CDR3 nucleotides read TGTGCCAGCAGCTCCTTTAGCTATCGGGACAGGGGCGAAGAGACCCAGTACTTC. This gives the protein CASSSFSYRDRGEETQYF.

This chain uses TRBV25-1 with TRBJ2-7; tentative D call: TRBD1 (6 bases). Trimming cost V 3 bases and J 6 bases, with 18 bases left between them. The germline gives CDR1 MGHDK, CDR2 SYGVNS. The CDR3 consists of 15 residues. The CDR3 loop reads CASSEPQGQTGEQYF. In nucleotides, the CDR3 is TGTGCCAGCAGTGAGCCACAGGGCCAGACGGGCGAGCAGTACTTC.

The rearrangement uses TRBV19 and TRBJ2-7, with a possible D match to TRBD1 (6 bases). V shed 5 bases and J shed 2 bases, with 13 bases lying between them. Germline-derived CDR1 and CDR2 are LNHDA and SQIVND (reference sequence). The CDR3 contains 14 residues. The CDR3 DNA is TGTGCCAGTAGTGCCGGGACAACTGCCTACGAGCAGTACTTC. Translation gives CASSAGTTAYEQYF.

This clone is classed as medium-sized. V and J are TRBV28 and TRBJ1-5; 7 bases match TRBD1. The germline gives CDR1 MDHEN, CDR2 SYDVKM. CDR3 length: 15 residues. The ends lost 8 bases at V and 0 bases at J; junction bases unmatched: 7. The CDR3 sequence is CASHDRDHSNQPQHF. The CDR3 coding sequence is TGTGCCAGCCACGACAGGGATCATAGCAATCAGCCCCAGCATTTT.

The J gene is TRBJ2-5, the V gene TRBV5-4, with D tentatively TRBD1 (5 bases). CDR1 and CDR2 (germline): SGHNT, YYREEE (reference sequence). Trimming shortened V by 0 bases and J by 1 base, and 7 bases separated the two germline ends. The CDR3 has 14 residues. DNA of the CDR3: TGTGCCAGCAGCTTGGGACAGACCCAAGAGACCCAGTACTTC. This gives the protein CASSLGQTQETQYF.

The CDR3 region is CASSLSLTVYEQYF. The CDR3 DNA reads as TGTGCCAGCAGCTTATCCCTGACAGTCTACGAGCAGTACTTC. The chain uses TRBV7-2 and TRBJ2-7; D perhaps matches TRBD1 (5 bases). The germline V and J ends were trimmed by 2 bases and 3 bases, with 11 bases remaining between them. The germline V gene encodes CDR1 SGHTA and CDR2 FQGNSA. The CDR3 is 14 residues long.

The chain has TRBV5-1 and TRBJ2-3; maybe TRBD1 (5 bases). The V gene's germline CDR1 is SGHRS and CDR2 YFSETQ. This CDR3 is built from 15 residues. V was cut by 0 bases and J by 1 base, with 9 bases left in between. The CDR3 sequence: CASSLEGRGTDTQYF. CDR3 DNA: TGCGCCAGCAGCTTGGAGGGCAGGGGCACAGATACGCAGTATTTT.

The DNA for the CDR3 is TGTGCCAGTAGTACTAGGGACAGGGGTGCGTCACCCCTCCACTTT. Encoded protein: CASSTRDRGASPLHF. The chain links TRBV19 to TRBJ1-6; TRBD1 matches 10 bases. With 4 bases clipped from V and 10 bases from J, the junction kept 7 bases outside the gene matches. The CDR3 sequence is 15 residues long. Germline CDR1 is LNHDA and CDR2 is SQIVND (reference sequence).

V usage is TRBV27 and J usage is TRBJ2-3, with 8 bases lining up with TRBD2. The CDR3 is made up of 16 amino acids. The V gene end was trimmed by 3 bases and the J gene end by 3 bases; junction bases not matched to a gene: 8. Germline CDR1 reads MNHEY; CDR2 reads SMNVEV (reference sequence). CDR3 in DNA: TGTGCCAGCAGTTTGTCCCAGCGGGAGTTAACAGATACGCAGTATTTT. This encodes CASSLSQRELTDTQYF.

The count of this clone is one. The chain has TRBV6-5 and TRBJ2-7; 9 bases line up with TRBD1. Trimming cost V 5 bases and J 6 bases; bases outside gene matches: 5. This CDR3 region has 13 residues. The germline V gene has CDR1 MNHEY and CDR2 SVGAGI. The DNA for the CDR3 is TGTGCCAGCAGTGGGACAGGGATAGGCGAGCAGTACTTC. The encoded protein is CASSGTGIGEQYF.

The CDR3 is CASSLKAPIAGSSYEQYF. CDR3 coding DNA: TGTGCCAGCAGTCTAAAAGCCCCCATAGCGGGGAGCTCCTACGAGCAGTACTTC. The J gene is TRBJ2-7, the V gene TRBV27; 8 bases fit TRBD2. Germline CDR1 is MNHEY and CDR2 is SMNVEV (reference sequence). This CDR3 contains 18 residues. The trim removed 5 bases at V and 0 bases at J, leaving 15 bases unmatched.

This clone was detected once. This chain joins TRBV21-1 and TRBJ2-4; the D segment call TRBD1 is taken from the table without a DNA check. TRBV21-1 is a known pseudogene. This CDR3 has 13 amino acids. CDR3 loop: CASTTGSKNIQYF. The CDR3 nucleotides are TGTGCCAGCACGACAGGTTCCAAAAACATTCAGTACTTC.

The chain has TRBV18 and TRBJ2-4; D not resolved. CDR1 and CDR2 (germline): KGHSH, LQKENI. Deletions cut 3 bases from V and 3 bases from J, with 12 bases between. The CDR3 is made up of 15 amino acids. The CDR3 reads CASSPSQLGKNIQYF. DNA of the CDR3: TGTGCCAGCTCACCTTCACAGTTGGGCAAAAACATTCAGTACTTC.

The V call is TRBV28, the J call TRBJ2-7, with no clear D. V was pared by 8 bases and J by 4 bases, with 15 bases between. This CDR3 is built from 13 residues. Per germline, CDR1 MDHEN and CDR2 SYDVKM. CDR3 in amino acids: CASLPVGFYEQYF. CDR3 coding DNA: TGTGCCAGCCTCCCGGTCGGTTTTTACGAGCAGTACTTC.

This chain uses TRBV28 with TRBJ1-1, with 9 bases aligning to TRBD1. Germline assignment: CDR1 MDHEN and CDR2 SYDVKM. This CDR3 contains 14 residues. The V segment lost 4 bases and the J segment 8 bases; nucleotides outside the gene matches: 8. The CDR3 reads CASSYRGPGGEAFF. The CDR3 DNA follows: TGTGCCAGCAGTTACAGGGGGCCGGGTGGAGAAGCTTTCTTT.

This chain joins TRBV14 and TRBJ1-4; D call uncertain. Germline CDR1 SGHDN, CDR2 FVKESK. Trimming removed 0 bases at V and 5 bases at J, with 13 bases between. This CDR3 is 16 amino acids long. The CDR3 spells CASSQEQPAYNEKLFF. The CDR3 DNA follows: TGTGCCAGCAGCCAAGAGCAACCAGCGTACAATGAAAAACTGTTTTTT.

The chain is built from TRBV4-1 and TRBJ1-2; 7 bases align to TRBD1. Germline V gene lookup returns CDR1 MGHRA and CDR2 YSYEKL. The CDR3 is made up of 14 amino acids. V was pared by 4 bases and J by 6 bases, with 8 bases of the junction left unmatched. DNA of the CDR3: TGCGCCAGCAGCCCCCCCGGACAGGCAAATGGCTACACCTTC. Protein sequence: CASSPPGQANGYTF.

V and J are TRBV30 and TRBJ2-2; 7 bases are a match to TRBD1. This CDR3 spans 15 amino acids. Losses at the gene ends were 2 bases for V and 6 bases for J; bases not matched to a gene: 9. Germline CDR1 is GTSNPN and CDR2 is SVGIG (reference sequence). As DNA, the CDR3 is TGTGCCTGGAGTACCGACGCAGGGGGACCCGGGGAGCTGTTTTTT. Its protein product is CAWSTDAGGPGELFF. Variable domain in full (rest from reference TRBV30 and TRBJ2-2): SQTIHQWPATLVQPVGSPLSLECTVEGTSNPNLYWYRQAAGRGLQLLFYSVGIGQISSEVPQNLSASRPQDRQFILSSKKLLLSDSGFYLCAWSTDAGGPGELFFGEGSRLTVL.

The genes are TRBV10-1 and TRBJ1-1; tentatively, D is TRBD1 (5 bases). The CDR3 loop spans 13 amino acids. Germline V lookup: CDR1 WNHNN, CDR2 SYGVQD (reference sequence). The germline V and J ends were trimmed by 7 bases and 5 bases, with 14 bases remaining between them. CDR3 amino acids: CASKGSGGTEAFF. DNA of the CDR3: TGCGCCAGCAAGGGGTCCGGGGGGACTGAAGCTTTCTTT.

This chain uses TRBV28 with TRBJ1-2; possibly TRBD1 for D (5 bases). This CDR3 has 14 amino acids. V was cut by 3 bases and J by 4 bases, with 12 bases left in between. Looked up from germline, CDR1 is MDHEN and CDR2 is SYDVKM. The CDR3 spells CASSLGQGFYGYTF. The CDR3 region has the DNA TGTGCCAGCAGTTTGGGGCAGGGCTTCTATGGCTACACCTTC.

This sequence joins TRBV27 and TRBJ2-1; 7 nucleotides agree with TRBD1. The V gene end was trimmed by 5 bases and the J gene end by 7 bases; junction bases not matched to a gene: 5. Germline V lookup: CDR1 MNHEY, CDR2 SMNVEV (reference sequence). CDR3 length: 13 residues. The CDR3 sequence is CASSGEQGNEQFF. CDR3 in DNA: TGTGCCAGCAGTGGGGAACAGGGGAATGAGCAGTTCTTC.

The CDR3 reads CASSLRKENPNTGELFF. The CDR3 bases are TGTGCCAGCAGCTTACGGAAGGAGAATCCGAACACCGGGGAGCTGTTTTTT. The V call is TRBV7-6, the J call TRBJ2-2; no reliable D call. Between the trimmed V and J ends, which lost 2 bases and 0 bases, there was a span of 13 bases. CDR1 and CDR2 (germline): SGHVS, FNYEAQ. The CDR3 totals 17 residues.

The V call is TRBV6-1, the J call TRBJ2-7, with 11 bases lining up with TRBD1. Germline CDR1 and CDR2: MNHNS and SASEGT. V lost 6 bases to trimming and J lost 3 bases; unmatched junction nucleotides: 4. There are 14 residues in the CDR3. Here the CDR3 reads CASSAGTGGYEQYF. CDR3 in DNA: TGTGCCAGCAGCGCCGGGACAGGGGGCTACGAGCAGTACTTC.

V gene TRBV27 combines with J gene TRBJ2-5; D not resolved. The CDR3 is 14 amino acids. V was clipped by 1 base and J by 5 bases, with 11 bases between them. Germline-derived CDR1 and CDR2 are MNHEY and SMNVEV (reference sequence). CDR3 protein: CASSLFSARETQYF. CDR3 in DNA: TGTGCCAGCAGTTTATTTTCCGCTCGGGAGACCCAGTACTTC.

The V call is TRBV5-6, the J call TRBJ2-7, with 7 bases that match TRBD2. Germline V gives CDR1 SGHDT, CDR2 YYEEEE. The trim removed 2 bases at V and 9 bases at J, leaving 5 bases unmatched. This CDR3 spans 12 amino acids. CDR3 in amino acids: CASSLGTTRQYF. The CDR3 DNA reads TGTGCCAGCAGCTTAGGGACTACCAGGCAGTACTTC.

The chain links TRBV5-1 to TRBJ2-7, with TRBD2 as a possible D gene (6 bases). V was shortened by 3 bases and J by 6 bases, with 16 bases between the two germline ends. The CDR3 is made up of 14 amino acids. The germline V gene encodes CDR1 SGHRS and CDR2 YFSETQ. In DNA form, the CDR3 reads TGCGCCAGCAGCTCCCAATCGGGGGTCTCCGAGCAGTACTTC. It codes for CASSSQSGVSEQYF. The full variable domain, completed using reference TRBV5-1 and TRBJ2-7, is KAGVTQTPRYLIKTRGQQVTLSCSPISGHRSVSWYQQTPGQGLQFLFEYFSETQRNKGNFPGRFSGRQFSNSRSEMNVSTLELGDSALYLCASSSQSGVSEQYFGPGTRLTVT.

This chain links TRBV5-5 with TRBJ2-7; D unresolved. Germline assignment: CDR1 SGHKS and CDR2 YYEKEE (reference sequence). Trimming pared 7 bases from V and 6 bases from J, leaving 23 bases between. CDR3 length: 15 residues. This CDR3 reads CASSLSPHISLEQYF. CDR3 nucleotide sequence: TGTGCCAGCTCCCTTAGCCCCCATATATCCCTCGAGCAGTACTTC.

The chain uses TRBV7-9 and TRBJ1-5; 7 bases line up with TRBD1. Germline-derived CDR1 and CDR2 are SEHNR and FQNEAQ (reference sequence). The CDR3 covers 13 residues. J gave up 4 bases and V 5 bases, and 2 bases lay outside the gene matches. DNA of the CDR3: TGTGCCAGCAGCCCGACAGGGAATCAGCCCCAGCATTTT. Residues: CASSPTGNQPQHF.

The rearrangement joins TRBV6-5 to TRBJ1-1, with 8 nucleotides matching TRBD1. CDR3 length: 15 amino acids. The trim removed 0 bases at V and 8 bases at J, leaving 8 bases unmatched. Germline lookup yields CDR1 MNHEY and CDR2 SVGAGI. The CDR3 is CASSYSPTGAQEAFF. CDR3 nucleotide sequence: TGTGCCAGCAGTTACTCCCCGACAGGGGCCCAAGAAGCTTTCTTT.